This entry is about one T cell receptor (beta chain). The record originates from a study of cytomegalovirus exposure and HLA in healthy donors. As for the study in general: For the approximately 360 genotyped donors, about 81% fell within the Caucasian-associated ancestry cluster.

This CDR3 region has 16 residues. CDR1 and CDR2 from the germline V gene are SGDLS and YYNGEE. With 4 bases removed from V and 4 bases from J, the gap between germline ends came to 20 bases. PCR involved 60 Vbeta and 13 Jbeta primers. Measured with immunoSEQ multiplex PCR; TCRdb has only the in-frame clones, and not every one. Of 200,000 or so clones listed, approximately 80% are singletons. The V gene is TRBV9, the J gene TRBJ2-5, with TRBD2 as a possible D gene (5 bases). The sequence was collected from a woman in her twenties or thirties in good health and CMV-seropositive. Sequenced material: PBMCs. CDR3: CASSRRPSLTRETQYF. The CDR3 DNA reads TGTGCCAGCAGCCGGAGGCCTAGCCTAACCCGAGAGACCCAGTACTTC.